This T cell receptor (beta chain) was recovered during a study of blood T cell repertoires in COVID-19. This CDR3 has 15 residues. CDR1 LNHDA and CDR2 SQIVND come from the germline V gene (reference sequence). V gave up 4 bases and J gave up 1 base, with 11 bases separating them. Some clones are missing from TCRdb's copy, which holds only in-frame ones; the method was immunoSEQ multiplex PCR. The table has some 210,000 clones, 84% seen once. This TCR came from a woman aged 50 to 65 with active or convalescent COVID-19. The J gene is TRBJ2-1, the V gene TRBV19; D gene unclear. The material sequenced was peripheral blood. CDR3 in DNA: TGTGCCAGTAGTACAAAAACTACGTCCTACAATGAGCAGTTCTTC. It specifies CASSTKTTSYNEQFF. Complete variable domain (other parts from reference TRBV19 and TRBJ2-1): DGGITQSPKYLFRKEGQNVTLSCEQNLNHDAMYWYRQDPGQGLRLIYYSQIVNDFQKGDIAEGYSVSREKKESFPLTVTSAQKNPTAFYLCASSTKTTSYNEQFFGPGTRLTVL.